This T cell receptor (beta chain) was profiled in a study of T cells after yellow fever vaccination (dated by TCRdb to about 2019). The study in broad terms: The SMART-Seq v4 Ultra Low Input RNA kit was used to prepare libraries from fractions with low cell numbers. To follow T-cell clones before and after both primary and booster YFV17D yellow fever vaccination, bulk TCR alpha and beta repertoires underwent longitudinal sequencing. The cohort comprised two healthy male donors, one aged 18 to 30 and one aged 30 to 40 years. Blood was collected at multiple timepoints before and after primary and secondary immunization, and bulk PBMC replicates and cell subsets were isolated.

TCR cDNA was synthesized by 5'RACE template switching, through which a universal primer site and unique molecular identifiers were introduced. Priming for cDNA synthesis came from both the TCR alpha and TCR beta constant segments. Two PCR steps were used to amplify libraries, with sample barcodes and sequencing adapters being added in the second step. Libraries were sequenced on Illumina HiSeq 2500 (2x100 bp) or NovaSeq (2x150 bp). Per the source publication's procedure: MIGEC was used to demultiplex reads and collapse the reads into UMI consensus sequences, and MiXCR was used for V(D)J alignment. Vaccine-responding clonotypes were defined with edgeR using replicate PBMC samples, requiring FDR below 0.01 and a log2 fold change above 5 up to day 15. Each bulk clonotype was labeled CD4 or CD8 based on which sequenced repertoire, CD4 or CD8, contained the clonotype at higher abundance. TCRdb redid the processing of the public reads, applying fastp at Q25 and MiXCR, and retained in-frame beta chains. Each CDR3 protein appears once, grouped with its most common genes and DNA. The V and J calls were not made by the authors but by TCRdb's processing. Within this sample are 300,000 or so distinct CDR3 sequences, with 13% of them counted one time only. The top ten clones comprise 0.4% to 0.65% of the sample.

This clonotype appeared a few times. No cognate antigen has been identified for it. The input lacks base qualities; no much larger clone sits a single base away. The V end loses 3 bases and the J end loses 5 bases, and a stretch of 9 bases separates them. According to the germline V gene, CDR1 reads SGHRS and CDR2 reads YFSETQ. The CDR3 numbers 13 residues from cysteine through phenylalanine. Kept here is only the CDR3 DNA, which spans 39 bases and is read in frame from base 1. In the paper's terms, the treatment or condition label means: live attenuated yellow fever vaccine strain. A standard Ficoll-Paque protocol was used to isolate PBMCs from peripheral blood. Dynabeads CD4 and CD8 positive selection kits were used to isolate the CD4 and CD8 T-cell fractions. TriZol was used to extract RNA from bulk PBMCs, CD4 and CD8 fractions, and dextramer-positive and dextramer-negative fractions. Study-wide conclusions, independent of this receptor: Only a couple of donors were included in the study, so the extent to which the findings can be generalized is limited. A small fraction of clonotypes appeared in both the CD4 and CD8 compartments, likely as a result of convergent recombination. After the booster, most of the clones that had expanded following primary vaccination were detected again (about 95% of CD4 and 80% to 90% of CD8), which suggests that memory was broadly maintained. Compared with the primary T-cell response, the secondary T-cell response was weaker but faster, peaking on day 5 rather than day 15. Computational filtering was required because FACS-sorted repertoires could contain abundant contaminating clonotypes from the bulk population.

The source was CD4+ T cells sorted from PBMCs, collected 45 days after the yellow fever booster vaccination. The TCR was taken from a man aged 25-45 years who received the YFV17D yellow fever vaccine. The V and J segments used are TRBV5-1 and TRBJ2-4; TRBD1 is possibly the D segment (6 matching bases). The DNA sequence follows: TGCGCCAGCAGCTGGAACAGGGAAAACATTCAGTACTTC. Its product reads: CASSWNRENIQYF.